The TCR beta chain under discussion was sequenced for a study of PD-1 blockade in classical Hodgkin lymphoma. Background on the study: The study gave patients nivolumab 3 mg/kg intravenously every 2 weeks.

In regard to this clone: Its target is not known.

TCRdb's table, derived via immunoSEQ multiplex PCR, lists solely in-frame clones and lacks some. The sample consists of fewer than 35,000 clones, roughly 90% of them appearing once. Study results and limitations: Compared with healthy donors, newly diagnosed patients reportedly showed lower baseline TCR diversity. Exclusion covered patients beginning nivolumab under 1 year post-ASCT.

As for time point: cycle 4 day 1 (C4D1), after 6 weeks of nivolumab. Relapse was seen in all patients after autologous stem cell transplantation, and brentuximab vedotin exposure was variable. The CD4+ T cells used were purified from thawed PBMCs through magnetic negative selection. Relapsed/refractory classical Hodgkin lymphoma patients had complete, partial or progressive responses. The CDR3 spans 13 residues. Germline CDR1 SQVTM, CDR2 ANQGSEA. Deletions cut 4 bases from V and 2 bases from J, with 10 bases between. The clonotype comes from a human donor with classical Hodgkin lymphoma. The J gene is TRBJ2-3, the V gene TRBV29-1; weak D call: TRBD1 (5 bases). The sequenced sample was CD4+ T cells from blood, obtained before the fourth cycle of nivolumab. The CDR3 here is CSVVKGYTDTQYF. The CDR3 DNA follows: TGCAGCGTTGTTAAGGGGTACACAGATACGCAGTATTTT.